The clone carrying this T cell receptor (beta chain) was found a few times. Its antigen is still unknown. This sample is part of a study of long-term antiretroviral therapy in people with HIV. Germline CDR1 and CDR2: MNHEY and SVGAGI. Trimming pared 0 bases from V and 10 bases from J, leaving 13 bases between. This CDR3 is built from 14 residues. Regarding the study as a whole: Although diversity increased after ART, it remained lower than in transplant donor controls.

At the survey level, the v3.0 immunoSEQ assay was run. Sequencing used immunoSEQ multiplex PCR; TCRdb keeps in-frame clones, though not all of them. The table has roughly 12,000 clones, 75% to 85% seen once. The receptor comes from a man in his forties with HIV. This chain joins TRBV6-5 and TRBJ2-1; D remains ambiguous. The source material was unsorted PBMCs, sampled 3.4 years after starting antiretroviral therapy. CDR3 DNA: TGTGCCAGCAGTTACTCGAGGTCTCTTGTGGAGCAGTTCTTC. Translation: CASSYSRSLVEQFF.